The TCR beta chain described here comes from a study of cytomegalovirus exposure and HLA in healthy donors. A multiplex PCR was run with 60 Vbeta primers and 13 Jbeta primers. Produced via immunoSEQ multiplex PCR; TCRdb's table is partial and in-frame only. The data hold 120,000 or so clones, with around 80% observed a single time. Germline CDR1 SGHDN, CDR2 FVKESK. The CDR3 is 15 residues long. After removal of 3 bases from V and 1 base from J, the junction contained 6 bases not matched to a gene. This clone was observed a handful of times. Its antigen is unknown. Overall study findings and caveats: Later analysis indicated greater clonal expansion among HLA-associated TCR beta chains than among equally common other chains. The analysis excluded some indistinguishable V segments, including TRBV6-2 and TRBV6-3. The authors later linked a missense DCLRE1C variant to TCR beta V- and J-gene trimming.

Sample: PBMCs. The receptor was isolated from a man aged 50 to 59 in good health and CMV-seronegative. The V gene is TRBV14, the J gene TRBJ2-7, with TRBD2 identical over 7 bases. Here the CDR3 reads CASSHTSAGSYEQYF. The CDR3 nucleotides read TGTGCCAGCAGCCATACTAGCGCGGGGTCCTACGAGCAGTACTTC.